This TCR beta chain stems from a study of graft-versus-host responses after intestinal transplantation. For the study at large: As for transplant type, recipients had multivisceral, liver-intestinal, or isolated intestinal grafts.

Unmatched junction bases numbered 15, after V lost 6 bases and J lost 4 bases. Germline V gene lookup returns CDR1 ENHRY and CDR2 SYGVKD. The CDR3 is 17 amino acids. Of note for this clone: Its target is not known.

Repertoires were generated with immunoSEQ multiplex PCR, while TCRdb's copy carries only in-frame clones and drops some. The sample has around 97,000 clones, 90% to 95% seen once. The clonotype comes from a human donor who received an intestinal transplant. The chain couples TRBV10-3 to TRBJ1-5, with 7 positions matching TRBD1. The material sequenced was unstimulated CD8+ T cells sorted from spleen or lymph node cells, taken before intestinal transplant. The CDR3 reads CAIRRESLGGANQPQHF. CDR3 in DNA: TGTGCCATCAGGCGGGAGAGTTTAGGGGGCGCAAATCAGCCCCAGCATTTT.